Listed here are 32 T cell receptor beta chains from one sample, sequenced in a study of T cell clonality in common variable immunodeficiency. No antigen has been identified for these receptors. Only in-frame clones appear in the TCRdb table, and some are missing; sequencing was by immunoSEQ multiplex PCR. Observed in the sample are more than 13,000 clones, none of them singletons. Notes on the study in general: Reportedly, TCR beta sequences from common variable immunodeficiency showed fewer deletions and N-nucleotide insertions.

Sequencing used peripheral blood mononuclear cells. The receptor source for this set is a human donor with common variable immunodeficiency.

This clone was seen only a few times. This CDR3 is CAIGGDHEQYF. The DNA read from the CDR3 is TGTGCCATCGGGGGGGACCACGAG. V and J are TRBV10-3 and TRBJ2-7; 7 bases are shared with TRBD2. Read sequence stops 3 residues before the CDR3 end, and the germline J gene provides the missing end. CDR3 length: 11 amino acids. Germline loops: CDR1 ENHRY, CDR2 SYGVKD. V lost 8 bases to trimming and J lost 5 bases; unmatched junction nucleotides: 3.

Note on this clone: The sequenced fragment ends 3 residues before the CDR3 boundary, so the rest is inferred from the germline J gene. The chain links TRBV7-9 to TRBJ2-1, with TRBD1 matching over 10 bases. V was clipped by 5 bases and J by 5 bases; unmatched bases: 6. The V gene's germline CDR1 is SEHNR and CDR2 FQNEAQ (reference sequence). The CDR3 has 15 residues. CDR3 DNA (partial): TGTGCCAGCAGCCCTTATGGGACAGGGGACAATGAG. Residues: CASSPYGTGDNE. The full CDR3 is CASSPYGTGDNEQFF.

Remarks on this clone: Read coverage stops 3 residues before the CDR3 terminus; the germline J gene supplies the remainder. J is TRBJ2-7 and V is TRBV7-9, with D possibly being TRBD1 (5 bases). This CDR3 spans 15 amino acids. V lost 5 bases and J 0 bases, leaving 14 bases between the germline ends. Germline-derived CDR1 and CDR2 are SEHNR and FQNEAQ (reference sequence). The CDR3 bases that were read are TGTGCCAGCAGCGATGCAGGGTATAGCTCCTACGAG. As protein: CASSDAGYSSYE. The entire CDR3 reads CASSDAGYSSYEQYF. Combining the CDR3 with reference TRBV7-9 and TRBJ2-7 gives the whole variable domain DTGVSQNPRHKITKRGQNVTFRCDPISEHNRLYWYRQTLGQGPEFLTYFQNEAQLEKSRLLSDRFSAERPKGSFSTLEIQRTEQGDSAMYLCASSDAGYSSYEQYFGPGTRLTVT.

Regarding this clone: The read terminates 3 residues before the CDR3 end, so the remaining end is supplied by the germline J gene. This chain connects TRBV6-1 to TRBJ2-5; tentatively, D is TRBD2 (6 bases). Germline lookup yields CDR1 MNHNS and CDR2 SASEGT. The CDR3 is 14 residues long. Trimming took off 2 bases at V and 5 bases at J, with 12 bases between the two ends. The sequenced part of the CDR3 DNA is TGTGCCAGCAGTGAAAGGCCAGGGAGGGAGACC. This codes for CASSERPGRET. The full CDR3 protein reads CASSERPGRETQYF.

With respect to this clone: The read ends 3 residues early relative to the CDR3; the germline J gene fills the gap. Different DNA sequences within this sample yield the same CDR3. This sequence joins TRBV18 and TRBJ2-5, with a tentative D call TRBD1 (6 bases). The CDR3 has 13 residues. Trimming removed 3 bases at V and 2 bases at J, with 7 bases between. The V gene's germline CDR1 is KGHSH and CDR2 LQKENI. Partial CDR3 DNA: TGTGCCAGCTCACCGGGACAACAAGAGACC. This gives the protein CASSPGQQET. The whole CDR3 sequence is CASSPGQQETQYF. The complete variable domain, with remaining parts taken from reference TRBV18 and TRBJ2-5, reads NAGVMQNPRHLVRRRGQEARLRCSPMKGHSHVYWYRQLPEEGLKFMVYLQKENIIDESGMPKERFSAEFPKEGPSILRIQQVVRGDSAAYFCASSPGQQETQYFGPGTRLLVL.

As to this clone: The CDR3 end lies 3 residues beyond the end of the read and is filled in from the germline J gene. The rearrangement joins TRBV7-3 to TRBJ1-1; TRBD1 is a possible D gene (5 bases). The V gene's germline CDR1 is SGHTA and CDR2 FQGTGA. The CDR3 consists of 14 residues. Trimming shortened V by 4 bases and J by 2 bases, and 11 bases separated the two germline ends. The covered CDR3 bases are TGTGCCAGCAGCTGGGGGGGGTTTAACACTGAA. Amino acid sequence: CASSWGGFNTE. Given in full, the CDR3 is CASSWGGFNTEAFF.

This clone was picked up a small number of times. The read terminates 3 residues before the CDR3 end, so the remaining end is supplied by the germline J gene. The gene calls are TRBV19 and TRBJ2-2; no clear D gene. The V gene's germline CDR1 is LNHDA and CDR2 SQIVND (reference sequence). Trimming removed 10 bases from V and 0 bases from J, with 12 bases in between. This CDR3 contains 14 residues. The CDR3 spells CATQLQTNTGELFF. CDR3 bases read: TGTGCCACACAGTTGCAAACGAACACCGGGGAG. Filled out from reference TRBV19 and TRBJ2-2, the complete variable domain reads DGGITQSPKYLFRKEGQNVTLSCEQNLNHDAMYWYRQDPGQGLRLIYYSQIVNDFQKGDIAEGYSVSREKKESFPLTVTSAQKNPTAFYLCATQLQTNTGELFFGEGSRLTVL.

This clone showed up just a few times. Read sequence stops 3 residues before the CDR3 end, and the germline J gene provides the missing end. The chain links TRBV18 to TRBJ1-4, with TRBD1 identical over 7 bases. The CDR3 length is 15 residues. J lost 7 bases, V lost 4 bases, and 9 bases had no gene match. CDR1 KGHSH and CDR2 LQKENI come from the germline V gene. The chain's CDR3 is CASSRQGGGSEKLFF. CDR3 DNA, as far as it was read: TGTGCCAGCTCACGACAAGGGGGCGGCAGTGAAAAA. The entire variable domain, with the rest obtained from reference TRBV18 and TRBJ1-4, is as follows: NAGVMQNPRHLVRRRGQEARLRCSPMKGHSHVYWYRQLPEEGLKFMVYLQKENIIDESGMPKERFSAEFPKEGPSILRIQQVVRGDSAAYFCASSRQGGGSEKLFFGSGTQLSVL.

This clone showed up just a few times. The DNA ends 3 residues before the CDR3 does, and the rest of the CDR3 is filled in from the germline J gene. The rearrangement uses TRBV18 and TRBJ2-5; D is unresolved. The CDR3 is 12 residues long. CDR1 and CDR2 (germline): KGHSH, LQKENI. V was cut by 2 bases and J by 5 bases, with 6 bases left in between. The DNA read from the CDR3 is TGTGCCAGCTCACCAGGGCTGGAGACC. It encodes CASSPGLET. The complete CDR3 reads CASSPGLETQYF.

This clone was observed a few times. Read coverage stops 3 residues before the CDR3 terminus; the germline J gene supplies the remainder. The J gene is TRBJ2-7, the V gene TRBV2; a weak D match, TRBD2 (6 bases). The CDR3 is 13 amino acids. Germline CDR1 is SNHLY and CDR2 is FYNNEI. V was trimmed by 6 bases and J by 4 bases, leaving 13 bases between them. The CDR3 DNA, read in part, is TGTGCCAGCAGCCAGGGTGGGGGGTACGAG. This sequence encodes CASSQGGGYE. The full-length CDR3 reads as CASSQGGGYEQYF.

This clone is large in the sample. The missing CDR3 end, 3 residues past where the read stops, is filled in from the germline J gene. The chain links TRBV5-6 to TRBJ1-2, with D unclear. This CDR3 has 13 amino acids. V was trimmed by 0 bases and J by 7 bases, leaving 10 bases between them. The germline V gene encodes CDR1 SGHDT and CDR2 YYEEEE. The CDR3: CASSLVQSGGYTF. Incomplete CDR3 DNA: TGTGCCAGCAGCTTGGTACAGTCTGGTGGC.

This clone was seen many times. Incomplete CDR3 DNA: TGTGCCAGCAGTCCCCTCCCCGGACAGGGTGGCTATGGC. Residues: CASSPLPGQGGYG. The entire CDR3 protein reads CASSPLPGQGGYGYTF. This chain links TRBV6-4 with TRBJ1-2; 8 nucleotides align to TRBD1. The read falls 3 residues short of the CDR3 end, and the missing part is taken from the germline J gene. This CDR3 has 16 residues. Germline-derived CDR1 and CDR2 are MRHNA and SNTAGT. V lost 5 bases to trimming and J lost 4 bases; unmatched junction nucleotides: 12.

This clone was counted only a few times. The read terminates 3 residues before the CDR3 end, so the remaining end is supplied by the germline J gene. This chain joins TRBV19 and TRBJ2-3; TRBD2 might be the D (5 bases). CDR3 length: 13 amino acids. The ends were cut back, 6 bases at V and 6 bases at J, with 13 bases in the middle. CDR1 and CDR2 (germline): LNHDA, SQIVND (reference sequence). The covered CDR3 bases are TGTGCCAGTAGCCGCGGGTCGGCGGATACG. This encodes CASSRGSADT. The entire CDR3 is CASSRGSADTQYF.

Details on this clone: Read data end 3 residues before the CDR3 end; the end is taken from the germline J gene. The chain carries TRBV18 and TRBJ1-1, with 7 bases that match TRBD1. J was trimmed by 1 base and V by 3 bases; bases with no gene match: 8. CDR1 is KGHSH and CDR2 is LQKENI in the germline V gene. This CDR3 comprises 16 residues. The covered CDR3 bases are TGTGCCAGCTCACCTTTGACAGGGCGGGCGAACACTGAA. Translation: CASSPLTGRANTE. The CDR3 in full is CASSPLTGRANTEAFF. The whole variable domain, filled in from reference TRBV18 and TRBJ1-1, reads NAGVMQNPRHLVRRRGQEARLRCSPMKGHSHVYWYRQLPEEGLKFMVYLQKENIIDESGMPKERFSAEFPKEGPSILRIQQVVRGDSAAYFCASSPLTGRANTEAFFGQGTRLTVV.

This clone appeared a few times. The missing CDR3 end, 3 residues past where the read stops, is filled in from the germline J gene. The gene calls are TRBV6-2 or TRBV6-3 and TRBJ2-3; 7 nucleotides align to TRBD2. The CDR3 loop spans 15 amino acids. The V gene's germline CDR1 is MNHEY and CDR2 SVGEGT. V lost 5 bases and J lost 0; bases outside the gene matches: 5. The DNA read from the CDR3 is TGTGCCAGCAGTCTACTAGCGCTTAGCACAGATACG. This encodes CASSLLALSTDT. The full CDR3 reads CASSLLALSTDTQYF.

As regards this clone: The read gets to within 3 residues of the CDR3 end, and the germline J gene fills in the rest. The rearrangement joins TRBV20-1 to TRBJ2-3; D ambiguous. This CDR3 comprises 13 residues. CDR1 DFQATT and CDR2 SNEGSKA come from the germline V gene (reference sequence). Trimming stripped 3 bases from V and 3 bases from J, with 10 bases between. CDR3 DNA, as far as it was read: TGCAGTGCTAGCTTGCTAGTAACAGATACG. Amino acids: CSASLLVTDT. The entire CDR3 protein reads CSASLLVTDTQYF.

In the case of this clone: The CDR3 end is not reached by the read, which stops 3 residues before it; the germline J gene fills it in. The chain uses TRBV19 and TRBJ1-5; tentative D call: TRBD1 (5 bases). Germline assignment: CDR1 LNHDA and CDR2 SQIVND (reference sequence). This CDR3 region has 14 residues. V gave up 10 bases and J gave up 5 bases, with 18 bases separating them. The CDR3 spells CATKFSGIHQPQHF. Incomplete CDR3 DNA: TGTGCCACCAAATTCTCAGGGATTCATCAGCCC. Together with reference TRBV19 and TRBJ1-5, the CDR3 gives the full variable domain: DGGITQSPKYLFRKEGQNVTLSCEQNLNHDAMYWYRQDPGQGLRLIYYSQIVNDFQKGDIAEGYSVSREKKESFPLTVTSAQKNPTAFYLCATKFSGIHQPQHFGDGTRLSIL.

This clone was recorded a few times. The CDR3 end falls 3 residues outside the read, so it is completed with the germline J gene. This chain uses TRBV18 with TRBJ1-4; D remains unclear. The germline CDR1 and CDR2 sequences are KGHSH and LQKENI. Trimming stripped 0 bases from V and 8 bases from J, with 7 bases between. This CDR3 has 13 amino acids. CDR3 sequence: CASSPPGSEKLFF. CDR3 DNA, as far as it was read: TGTGCCAGCTCACCACCAGGGTCCGAAAAA.

With regard to this clone: Read data end 3 residues before the CDR3 end; the end is taken from the germline J gene. V and J are TRBV7-6 and TRBJ2-2; 11 bases are a match to TRBD2. CDR3 length: 16 residues. Germline trimming cut 2 bases from V and 6 bases from J; bases unmatched to any gene: 5. The germline V gene has CDR1 SGHVS and CDR2 FNYEAQ. The sequenced part of the CDR3 DNA is TGTGCCAGCAGCTTACTTAGCGGGGGGGCGTCCGGGGAG. It codes for CASSLLSGGASGE. The full CDR3 sequence reads CASSLLSGGASGELFF.

Regarding this clone: The CDR3 is cut off 3 residues early in the read; its end comes from the germline J gene. This chain joins TRBV30 and TRBJ1-4, with 9 nucleotides matching TRBD1. This CDR3 has 15 amino acids. Germline lookup yields CDR1 GTSNPN and CDR2 SVGIG (reference sequence). V trimming: 4 bases; J trimming: 8 bases; junction bases outside the gene matches: 11. The chain's CDR3 is CAWTKGTGTKEKLFF. CDR3 DNA (partial): TGTGCCTGGACTAAAGGGACAGGGACGAAGGAAAAA.

This clone is termed medium-sized. The CDR3 end falls 3 residues outside the read, so it is completed with the germline J gene. This rearrangement joins TRBV7-3 to TRBJ2-5, with 7 bases matching TRBD2. The CDR3 is 15 residues long. The V gene end was trimmed by 2 bases and the J gene end by 2 bases; junction bases not matched to a gene: 5. Looked up from germline, CDR1 is SGHTA and CDR2 is FQGTGA. CDR3 DNA, as far as it was read: TGTGCCAGCAGCTTAGAAGCGGGGCCTCAAGAGACC. The encoded protein is CASSLEAGPQET. The full CDR3 reads CASSLEAGPQETQYF.

This clone has only a few counts. The CDR3 end falls 3 residues outside the read, so it is completed with the germline J gene. This chain connects TRBV7-2 to TRBJ2-5; possible D gene TRBD1, 6 bases. The CDR3 has 14 residues. Germline V gives CDR1 SGHTA, CDR2 FQGNSA. Trimming took 6 bases from V and 2 from J, leaving 13 bases between them. The CDR3 region is CASRPTGWQETQYF. The CDR3 bases that were read are TGTGCCAGCAGACCAACAGGGTGGCAAGAGACC.

As to this clone: The read ends 3 residues before the CDR3 terminus; that terminus is restored from the germline J gene. The rearrangement uses TRBV19 and TRBJ2-7, with a possible D match to TRBD1 (6 bases). Germline loops: CDR1 LNHDA, CDR2 SQIVND (reference sequence). Trimming removed 8 bases from V and 4 bases from J, with 15 bases in between. This CDR3 is 13 amino acids long. This CDR3 reads CASSDSLTYEQYF. The CDR3 DNA, read in part, is TGTGCCAGTTCGGACAGTTTAACTTACGAG.

In the case of this clone: The read gets to within 3 residues of the CDR3 end, and the germline J gene fills in the rest. The J gene is TRBJ2-5, the V gene TRBV20-1; a possible D gene is TRBD2 (6 bases). V was cut by 2 bases and J by 2 bases, with 12 bases left in between. The CDR3 spans 14 residues. The germline CDR1 and CDR2 sequences are DFQATT and SNEGSKA (reference sequence). The covered CDR3 bases are TGCAGTGCTAGACCTACTAGCATACAAGAGACC. Amino acids: CSARPTSIQET. The full CDR3 is CSARPTSIQETQYF.

This clone was picked up a small number of times. The sequenced fragment ends 3 residues before the CDR3 boundary, so the rest is inferred from the germline J gene. The rearrangement links TRBV19 to TRBJ2-2, with D possibly TRBD1 on 6 matching bases. Trimming cost V 5 bases and J 3 bases, with 10 bases left between them. The CDR3 has 14 residues. Germline CDR1 LNHDA, CDR2 SQIVND (reference sequence). The CDR3 reads CASSWGQDTGELFF. The sequenced part of the CDR3 DNA is TGTGCCAGTAGTTGGGGGCAAGACACCGGGGAG. The full variable domain, completed using reference TRBV19 and TRBJ2-2, is DGGITQSPKYLFRKEGQNVTLSCEQNLNHDAMYWYRQDPGQGLRLIYYSQIVNDFQKGDIAEGYSVSREKKESFPLTVTSAQKNPTAFYLCASSWGQDTGELFFGEGSRLTVL.

This clone was detected a few times. Sequencing ends 3 residues short of the CDR3 end; the germline J gene provides the rest. The chain has TRBV18 and TRBJ1-1; 7 bases match TRBD1. This CDR3 spans 15 amino acids. The trim removed 4 bases at V and 1 base at J, leaving 6 bases unmatched. The germline gives CDR1 KGHSH, CDR2 LQKENI. The CDR3 DNA, read in part, is TGTGCCAGCTCACGGGCGGACAGGAAGAACACTGAA. It is translated as CASSRADRKNTE. The CDR3, in full, reads CASSRADRKNTEAFF.

This clone occurred a few times. The read stops 3 residues short of the end of the CDR3; the missing end is completed from the germline J gene. This chain uses TRBV5-1 with TRBJ1-2; possibly TRBD1 for D (5 bases). Trimming cost V 0 bases and J 6 bases, with 12 bases left between them. The germline V gene encodes CDR1 SGHRS and CDR2 YFSETQ. The CDR3 has 14 amino acids. The CDR3 loop is CASSLEGRVDGYTF. CDR3 DNA, as far as it was read: TGCGCCAGCAGCTTGGAAGGCAGGGTGGATGGC.

Only a few counts were recorded for this clone. Here the CDR3 reads CASSPGQGGAQPQHF. Partial CDR3 DNA: TGTGCCAGCTCACCGGGACAGGGAGGGGCACAGCCC. This chain links TRBV18 with TRBJ1-5; 9 bases are shared with TRBD1. Sequencing ends 3 residues short of the CDR3 end; the germline J gene provides the rest. Germline V gives CDR1 KGHSH, CDR2 LQKENI. The CDR3 loop spans 15 amino acids. The V and J ends lost 3 bases and 7 bases, in that order; junction bases with no gene match: 7.

About this clone itself: The read falls 3 residues short of the CDR3 end, and the missing part is taken from the germline J gene. This rearrangement joins TRBV19 to TRBJ1-5, with D unclear. The CDR3 has 15 amino acids. Trimming cost V 10 bases and J 2 bases, with 18 bases left between them. Germline assignment: CDR1 LNHDA and CDR2 SQIVND (reference sequence). CDR3 amino acids: CATGEGPGGNQPQHF. CDR3 DNA, as far as it was read: TGTGCCACCGGGGAGGGCCCTGGTGGCAATCAGCCC.

Concerning this clone itself: The read ends 3 residues before the CDR3 terminus; that terminus is restored from the germline J gene. V is TRBV18 and J is TRBJ2-2; the D gene is possibly TRBD2 (7 bases). CDR1 is KGHSH, CDR2 LQKENI, per germline. The length of the CDR3 is 15 residues. V dropped 2 bases and J dropped 5 bases, with 12 bases sitting between them. CDR3 bases read: TGTGCCAGCTCACCAGGGGGGGCCGGAACCGGGGAG. Amino acid sequence: CASSPGGAGTGE. In full, the CDR3 is CASSPGGAGTGELFF.

A few counts support this clone. The read ends 3 residues before the CDR3 terminus; that terminus is restored from the germline J gene. The J gene is TRBJ2-7, the V gene TRBV30, with a possible D match to TRBD1 (5 bases). V gave up 3 bases and J gave up 3 bases, with 12 bases separating them. Germline V CDR1 and CDR2: GTSNPN, SVGIG (reference sequence). The CDR3 has 13 amino acids. The DNA read from the CDR3 is TGTGCCTGGAGCAGGGCTGGGGTCTACGAG. Its translation: CAWSRAGVYE. The entire CDR3 sequence reads CAWSRAGVYEQYF.

A word on this clone: The DNA ends 3 residues before the CDR3 does, and the rest of the CDR3 is filled in from the germline J gene. This chain connects TRBV18 to TRBJ2-2, with D possibly TRBD1 on 6 matching bases. V was pared by 4 bases and J by 2 bases, with 14 bases between. The CDR3 is 16 residues long. CDR1 is KGHSH and CDR2 is LQKENI in the germline V gene. The CDR3 DNA, read in part, is TGTGCCAGCTCACTACAGGGTTTTCCTAACACCGGGGAG. Amino acids: CASSLQGFPNTGE. The whole CDR3 reads CASSLQGFPNTGELFF.